This TCR beta chain appears in the sequencing data of a study of blood T cell repertoires in COVID-19. The overall study: Sources were T cells, B-cell-depleted T cells, or PBMCs; the material itself was cDNA or gDNA.

Trimming at V came to 8 bases and at J to 3 bases, leaving 3 bases not matched to a gene. CDR3 length: 13 amino acids. This clone was seen once. The same CDR3 can be traced to other DNA sequences in this sample. In the original analysis: Counts of nucleated cells, estimated from reference gene primer amplification, were obtained. Assay: immunoSEQ multiplex PCR; the TCRdb copy retains only in-frame clones and omits some. V, J and clone size were drawn from that table, and D and trimming were deduced from the DNA. The sample includes about 110,000 clones, approximately 70% of them seen just once. V usage is TRBV12-3 or TRBV12-4 and J usage is TRBJ1-1; 10 nucleotides line up with TRBD1. This sequence originates from a woman aged 55-75 years with acute or convalescent COVID-19. Sequencing was performed on peripheral blood. In DNA form, the CDR3 reads TGTGCCAGCCGGACAGGGGGGGACACTGAAGCTTTCTTT. Translated, it gives CASRTGGDTEAFF.